The sequence of this T cell receptor beta chain was determined in a study of PD-1 blockade in classical Hodgkin lymphoma. Clones were read by immunoSEQ multiplex PCR, and TCRdb kept only the in-frame ones, dropping some. In the table there are about 16,000 clones, around four fifths of which are singletons. Germline V gives CDR1 MNHNS, CDR2 SASEGT. Unmatched junction bases numbered 8, after V lost 8 bases and J lost 3 bases. CDR3 length: 15 residues. Indicated time point: newly diagnosed, previously untreated cHL patient sample. The clonotype comes from a human donor with classical Hodgkin lymphoma. Sequencing used peripheral blood mononuclear cells (PBMCs). The chain has TRBV6-1 and TRBJ2-2; 8 nucleotides match TRBD2. This CDR3 reads CASVEGTRDTGELFF. The CDR3 bases are TGTGCCAGCGTGGAAGGGACTAGGGACACCGGGGAGCTGTTTTTT.